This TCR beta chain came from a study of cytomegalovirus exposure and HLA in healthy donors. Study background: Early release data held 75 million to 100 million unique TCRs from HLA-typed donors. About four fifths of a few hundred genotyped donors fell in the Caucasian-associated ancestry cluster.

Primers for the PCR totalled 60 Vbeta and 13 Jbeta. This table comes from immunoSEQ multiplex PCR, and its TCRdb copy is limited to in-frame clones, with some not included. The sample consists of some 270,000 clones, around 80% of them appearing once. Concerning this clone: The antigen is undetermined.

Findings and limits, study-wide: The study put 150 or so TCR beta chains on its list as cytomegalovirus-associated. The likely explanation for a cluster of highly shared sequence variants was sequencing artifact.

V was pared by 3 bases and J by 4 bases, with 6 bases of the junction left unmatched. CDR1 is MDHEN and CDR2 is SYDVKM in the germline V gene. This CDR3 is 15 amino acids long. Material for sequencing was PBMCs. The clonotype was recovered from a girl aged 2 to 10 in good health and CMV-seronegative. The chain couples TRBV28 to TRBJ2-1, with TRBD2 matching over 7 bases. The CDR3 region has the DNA TGTGCCAGCAGTTTCCGGGGAGCGGGGTACAATGAGCAGTTCTTC. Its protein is CASSFRGAGYNEQFF.